This entry lists 18 T cell receptor beta chains sequenced from one sample in a study of blood T cell repertoires in COVID-19. Some clones are missing from TCRdb's copy, which holds only in-frame ones; the method was immunoSEQ multiplex PCR. The sample has about 240,000 clones, over 65% seen once. The sequenced material came from peripheral blood. The receptor source for this set is a woman older than 75 with acute or convalescent COVID-19.

With regard to this clone: Other DNA sequences from this sample encode an identical CDR3 as well. This chain links TRBV6-5 with TRBJ2-1; 10 nucleotides match TRBD2. This CDR3 is 16 amino acids long. Germline assignment: CDR1 MNHEY and CDR2 SVGAGI. V gave up 1 base and J gave up 0 bases; unmatched junction bases: 0. This CDR3 is CASSYLAGGSYNEQFF. CDR3 in DNA: TGTGCCAGCAGTTACTTAGCGGGGGGCTCCTACAATGAGCAGTTCTTC.

The chain joins TRBV4-1 to TRBJ1-4, with D unclear. Germline V gives CDR1 MGHRA, CDR2 YSYEKL. Trimming shortened V by 1 base and J by 0 bases, and 9 bases separated the two germline ends. CDR3 length: 16 amino acids. This chain's CDR3 is CASSQAGRATNEKLFF. The DNA for the CDR3 is TGCGCCAGCAGCCAAGCGGGGAGGGCAACTAATGAAAAACTGTTTTTT.

This chain uses TRBV5-1 with TRBJ2-3; maybe TRBD2 (7 bases). CDR3 length equals 13 residues. Germline CDR1 and CDR2: SGHRS and YFSETQ. The V and J ends lost 4 bases and 3 bases respectively, with 9 bases between them. CDR3 loop: CASSKGGTDTQYF. Here the CDR3 DNA reads TGCGCCAGCAGCAAGGGGGGGACAGATACGCAGTATTTT.

J is TRBJ2-7 and V is TRBV3-1 (or the pseudogene TRBV3-2); 10 positions agree with TRBD2. J was trimmed by 4 bases and V by 0 bases; bases with no gene match: 3. The CDR3 is made up of 15 amino acids. The germline V gene has CDR1 LGHDT and CDR2 YNNKEL (reference sequence). This CDR3 reads CASSQEERGGYEQYF. The CDR3 nucleotides are TGTGCCAGCAGCCAAGAGGAGCGGGGGGGATACGAGCAGTACTTC.

This clone showed up just once. J is TRBJ1-1 and V is TRBV28; D unresolved. The CDR3 sequence is 17 residues long. Germline loops: CDR1 MDHEN, CDR2 SYDVKM. Deletions cut 2 bases from V and 2 bases from J, with 18 bases between. In DNA form, the CDR3 reads TGTGCCAGCAGTTTAATATACAGCCTCCGTTCCAACACTGAAGCTTTCTTT. It translates to CASSLIYSLRSNTEAFF.

The rearrangement links TRBV6-5 to TRBJ2-6; D unclear. Germline values: CDR1 MNHEY, CDR2 SVGAGI. There are 14 residues in the CDR3. Trimming shortened V by 9 bases and J by 0 bases, and 9 bases separated the two germline ends. CDR3 DNA: TGTGCCAGTTCAACACGCTCTGGGGCCAACGTCCTGACTTTC. Translation: CASSTRSGANVLTF.

The gene calls are TRBV21-1 and TRBJ1-6; the table names TRBD1, a call not compared with the DNA. TRBV21-1 is a pseudogene. CDR3 length equals 16 residues. This CDR3 is CASSKERQGENSPLHF. The CDR3 nucleotides are TGTGCCAGCAGCAAAGAAAGGCAGGGTGAAAATTCACCCCTCCACTTT.

The chain couples TRBV9 to TRBJ2-1, with D hard to call. The V gene lost 0 bases and the J gene lost 10 bases, with 5 bases spanning the gap. Germline-derived CDR1 and CDR2 are SGDLS and YYNGEE. The CDR3 covers 11 residues. The CDR3 spells CASSVDIEQFF. CDR3 nucleotides: TGTGCCAGCAGCGTAGACATAGAGCAGTTCTTC.

This clone has more than one count but fewer than ten. This chain links TRBV6-6 with TRBJ1-2; the D is unclear. The ends were cut back, 7 bases at V and 7 bases at J, with 13 bases in the middle. The CDR3 runs 12 residues. CDR1 is MNHNY, CDR2 SVGAGI, per germline (reference sequence). The CDR3 DNA reads as TGTGCCAGCATAGGAGAGGGAGGTGGCTACACCTTC. It codes for CASIGEGGGYTF.

V usage is TRBV30 and J usage is TRBJ1-1; a possible D gene is TRBD1 (6 bases). The CDR3 is made up of 13 amino acids. Trimming left V 3 bases short and J 4 bases short, with 12 bases between. Per germline, CDR1 GTSNPN and CDR2 SVGIG (reference sequence). The CDR3, as DNA: TGTGCCTGGAGCCTACAAGGGGGCACTGAAGCTTTCTTT. Amino acids: CAWSLQGGTEAFF.

The chain carries TRBV10-2 and TRBJ1-2; possibly TRBD1 for D (6 bases). The CDR3 sequence is 13 residues long. Trimming left V 8 bases short and J 6 bases short, with 16 bases between. CDR1 and CDR2 (germline): WSHSY, SAAADI. The CDR3 DNA follows: TGCGCCAGCCGGGAAACCGGGACAAATGGCTACACCTTC. Translation: CASRETGTNGYTF.

The chain couples TRBV4-3 to TRBJ1-2, with a tentative D call TRBD1 (5 bases). V was trimmed by 1 base and J by 1 base, leaving 13 bases between them. CDR3 length: 16 residues. Per the germline V gene, CDR1 is LGHNA and CDR2 is YSLEER. The CDR3 DNA reads as TGCGCCAGCAGCCAAGCGACCCGGGGGAATAACTATGGCTACACCTTC. This translates into CASSQATRGNNYGYTF.

The V gene is TRBV12-3 or TRBV12-4, the J gene TRBJ1-1, with TRBD1 matching 11 bases. The V and J ends lost 5 bases and 7 bases, in that order; junction bases with no gene match: 3. The CDR3 spans 13 residues. The CDR3 sequence is CASSLGTGGEAFF. CDR3 coding DNA: TGTGCCAGCAGTCTCGGGACAGGGGGTGAAGCTTTCTTT.

This rearrangement joins TRBV5-4 to TRBJ2-7; 8 nucleotides match TRBD2. Losses at the gene ends were 4 bases for V and 3 bases for J; bases not matched to a gene: 6. Germline values: CDR1 SGHNT, CDR2 YYREEE (reference sequence). This CDR3 has 14 amino acids. The CDR3 spells CASSLSGSFYEQYF. CDR3 DNA: TGTGCCAGCAGCCTCAGCGGGAGCTTCTACGAGCAGTACTTC.

This chain links TRBV18 with TRBJ1-3, with D uncertain. CDR1 and CDR2 from the germline V gene are KGHSH and LQKENI. The length of the CDR3 is 17 residues. Trimming took off 3 bases at V and 0 bases at J, with 15 bases between the two ends. The CDR3, as DNA: TGTGCCAGCTCACCCCGAACAGCAGTTAACTCTGGAAACACCATATATTTT. Residues: CASSPRTAVNSGNTIYF.

This rearrangement joins TRBV25-1 to TRBJ2-7; 8 nucleotides line up with TRBD1. Germline CDR1 reads MGHDK; CDR2 reads SYGVNS. V was clipped by 4 bases and J by 3 bases; unmatched bases: 5. The CDR3 runs 14 residues. This CDR3 reads CASSGRGRNYEQYF. CDR3 sequence (DNA): TGTGCCAGCAGTGGCAGGGGGCGTAACTACGAGCAGTACTTC.

The chain recombines TRBV3-1 (or the pseudogene TRBV3-2) with TRBJ1-6; D is unclear. The CDR3 loop spans 12 amino acids. V shed 3 bases and J shed 6 bases, with 3 bases lying between them. Germline CDR1 reads LGHDT; CDR2 reads YNNKEL (reference sequence). CDR3: CASSHSNSPLHF. The DNA of the CDR3 is TGTGCCAGCAGCCATAGTAATTCACCCCTCCACTTT.

V and J are TRBV12-3 or TRBV12-4 and TRBJ2-1, with a weak D call TRBD1 (6 bases). V was cut by 6 bases and J by 4 bases, with 10 bases left in between. This CDR3 has 13 amino acids. The CDR3 bases are TGTGCCAGCAGACTACAGGGTTACAATGAGCAGTTCTTC. This sequence encodes CASRLQGYNEQFF.